These T cell receptor beta chains were read from a single sample in a study of T cell clonotyping in hematopoietic cell transplantation. Here immunoSEQ multiplex PCR was the method, and the copy in TCRdb shows in-frame clones only, minus some. The sample has over 10,000 clones; 72% are singletons. The input for sequencing was peripheral blood mononuclear cells, taken 180 days after allogeneic stem cell transplant. All receptors come from a male patient aged 55-69 years who had an allogeneic stem cell transplant from an unrelated donor, so the T cells may come from the graft donor. Some clones in this sample may be carry-over from other donors' samples. Both conserved end residues are part of each CDR3. D genes are given only for firm matches. Size is omitted from some rows. Given values are once, few, many or a class for expanded clones.

d_call	j_call	v_call	clone_size	cdr3_nt	cdr3_aa
NA	TRBJ2-7	TRBV6-5	NA	TGTGCCAGCAGTACCCCCGCTCGGGGGACGGACGAGCAGTACTTC	CASSTPARGTDEQYF
NA	TRBJ2-3	TRBV2	NA	TGTGCCAGCAGTGAACCGGGGCCCGGGGATACGCAGTATTTT	CASSEPGPGDTQYF
NA	TRBJ2-7	TRBV6-1	NA	TGTGCCAGCAGTGAGGCCGACTCTTGGGGCTACGAGCAGTACTTC	CASSEADSWGYEQYF
TRBD1	TRBJ2-7	TRBV5-1	NA	TGCGCCAGCAGCTTGGACCGGGGACAGGGGAGATACGAGCAGTACTTC	CASSLDRGQGRYEQYF
NA	TRBJ1-1	TRBV11-2	once	TGTGCCAGCAGCGAAGGAGGCACTGAAGCTTTCTTT	CASSEGGTEAFF
TRBD2	TRBJ2-5	TRBV28	NA	TGTGCCAGCAGTCCCACTAGCGGTCAAGAGACCCAGTACTTC	CASSPTSGQETQYF
TRBD2	TRBJ2-2	TRBV6-1	NA	TGTGCCAGCAGTGAATTAGCGGGAGGGCACACCGGGGAGCTGTTTTTT	CASSELAGGHTGELFF
NA	TRBJ1-1	TRBV27	few	TGTGCCAGCAGTTATAGGTCGAACACTGAAGCTTTCTTT	CASSYRSNTEAFF
NA	TRBJ2-1	TRBV19	NA	TGTGCCAGTAGTTTGGGAGTGCCCTCCTACAATGAGCAGTTCTTC	CASSLGVPSYNEQFF
NA	TRBJ2-7	TRBV29-1	few	TGCAGCGTTGGTCCGGAACACGAGCAGTACTTC	CSVGPEHEQYF
TRBD1	TRBJ1-2	TRBV2	NA	TGTGCCAGCAGTGCCACAGGGGGGTACGGCTACACCTTC	CASSATGGYGYTF
NA	TRBJ2-1	TRBV6-1	once	TGTGCCAGCAGTGCCGAGGGGGATTACCTTTTGGGAAATGAGCAGTTCTTC	CASSAEGDYLLGNEQFF
TRBD2	TRBJ2-7	TRBV5-6	few	TGTGCCAGCAGCCCACTAGCGGAGCACTACGAGCAGTACTTC	CASSPLAEHYEQYF
NA	TRBJ1-5	TRBV30	NA	TGTGCCTGGAGCGGGGGCCTCGGGGGTTCGCCCCAGCATTTT	CAWSGGLGGSPQHF
TRBD1	TRBJ2-5	TRBV30	NA	TGTGCCTGGGAGTCACGACAGGGTGGCGAGACCCAGTACTTC	CAWESRQGGETQYF
NA	TRBJ2-7	TRBV28	NA	TGTGCCAGCAGACTCCCGGGTCAAGCCCACGAGCAGTACTTC	CASRLPGQAHEQYF
NA	TRBJ2-7	TRBV2	NA	TGTGCCAGCAGGCAGACACTAGCATCTTCCTACGAGCAGTACTTC	CASRQTLASSYEQYF
NA	TRBJ1-1	TRBV6-5	NA	TGTGCCAGCAGTTTCGGACAGACTGAAGCTTTCTTT	CASSFGQTEAFF
NA	TRBJ2-2	TRBV9	medium-sized	TGTGCCAGCAGCGCCCGTGGGGGGGAGCTGTTTTTT	CASSARGGELFF
NA	TRBJ2-5	TRBV9	few	TGTGCCAGCAGCGGGTGGCCCTCGGTATCGGAGGAGACCCAGTACTTC	CASSGWPSVSEETQYF
NA	TRBJ2-1	TRBV6-1	few	TGTGCCAGCGTCAGCAATGAGCAGTTCTTC	CASVSNEQFF
TRBD1	TRBJ1-5	TRBV6-5	NA	TGTGCCAGCAGTCAGGACAGGTCGTATCAGCCCCAGCATTTT	CASSQDRSYQPQHF
NA	TRBJ1-5	TRBV7-8	NA	TGTGCCAGCAGCTTAGGGGGGATTCAGCCCCAGCATTTT	CASSLGGIQPQHF
NA	TRBJ1-1	TRBV30	NA	TGTGCCTGGAGAATAGTGGGTCGGGGGAACACTGAAGCTTTCTTT	CAWRIVGRGNTEAFF
NA	TRBJ1-1	TRBV4-1	few	TGCGCCAGCAGCCAAGGACAGACTTATGACACTGAAGCTTTCTTT	CASSQGQTYDTEAFF
NA	TRBJ1-1	TRBV30	NA	TGTGCCTGGATGCCGGGGCGGACTGAAGCTTTCTTT	CAWMPGRTEAFF
NA	TRBJ1-1	TRBV7-2	NA	TGTGCCAGCAGCTTAAGGCCCTTGGCGGCTGAAGCTTTCTTT	CASSLRPLAAEAFF
TRBD1	TRBJ2-5	TRBV6-6	NA	TGTGCCAGCGCACAACCGGGACAGGGGCCTGAGACCCAGTACTTC	CASAQPGQGPETQYF
TRBD1	TRBJ1-1	TRBV5-4	NA	TGTGCCAGCAGCTTACAGGGGATTAGGACTGAAGCTTTCTTT	CASSLQGIRTEAFF
NA	TRBJ1-1	TRBV5-4	few	TGTGCCAGCAGCTTGGACTCGGGGCAGACGAACACTGAAGCTTTCTTT	CASSLDSGQTNTEAFF
TRBD1	TRBJ1-4	TRBV6-6	NA	TGTGCCAGCAGTGGGGACAGGGGAGTCGAAAAACTGTTTTTT	CASSGDRGVEKLFF
NA	TRBJ2-7	TRBV5-6	NA	TGTGCCAGCAGACCCGACAGGTTACCTTCCTACGAGCAGTACTTC	CASRPDRLPSYEQYF
NA	TRBJ2-6	TRBV6-5	once	TGTGCCAGCAGTTATAGTTCGGGGGCTGGGGCCAACGTCCTGACTTTC	CASSYSSGAGANVLTF
NA	TRBJ1-2	TRBV25-1	NA	TGTGCCAGCAGTGTGAGTCTCGGGGGCTACACCTTC	CASSVSLGGYTF
NA	TRBJ1-1	TRBV6-5	few	TGTGCCAGCAGCCAGGGTGGCGACACTGAAGCTTTCTTT	CASSQGGDTEAFF
NA	TRBJ1-5	TRBV25-1	NA	TGTGCCAGCAGTGAAGGACAGCGAAGCAATCAGCCCCAGCATTTT	CASSEGQRSNQPQHF
NA	TRBJ2-5	TRBV28	NA	TGTGCCAGCAGTTCCTCGACATTCTCACAAAAGACCCAGTACTTC	CASSSSTFSQKTQYF
NA	TRBJ1-6	TRBV30	NA	TGTGCCTGGGACTGGAATTCACCCCTCCACTTT	CAWDWNSPLHF
NA	TRBJ2-5	TRBV6-5	NA	TGTGCCAGCAGTTACTCGACCAGCGGGGAGACCCAGTACTTC	CASSYSTSGETQYF
TRBD1	TRBJ1-1	TRBV5-6	NA	TGTGCCAGCAGCTTGCAGGGGGCGGGAGTTATGAACACTGAAGCTTTCTTT	CASSLQGAGVMNTEAFF
TRBD1	TRBJ2-2	TRBV7-8	few	TGTGCCAGCACCACACTAAGAAAAGACAGGGTGTTGACCGGGGAGCTGTTTTTT	CASTTLRKDRVLTGELFF
TRBD1	TRBJ2-7	TRBV25-1	NA	TGTGCCAGCAGTGATGCTGGGACAGCCGAGCAGTACTTC	CASSDAGTAEQYF
NA	TRBJ1-1	TRBV7-2	once	TGTGCCAGCAGCTTAGATATCGGGCTGAACACTGAAGCTTTCTTT	CASSLDIGLNTEAFF
NA	TRBJ1-5	TRBV19	NA	TGTGCCAGTAGCCTGGGCCGACATCAGCCCCAGCATTTT	CASSLGRHQPQHF
TRBD1	TRBJ1-2	TRBV11-2	few	TGTGCCAGCAGCCCAGGACAGGACTATGGCTACACCTTC	CASSPGQDYGYTF
NA	TRBJ2-7	TRBV28	NA	TGTGCCAGCACCTCCACGGGACGAGGGGTTTACGAGCAGTACTTC	CASTSTGRGVYEQYF
NA	TRBJ1-3	TRBV4-3	NA	TGCGCCAGCAGCCGTCCGGACCTCTCTGGAAACACCATATATTTT	CASSRPDLSGNTIYF